A selection of T cell receptor beta chains follows, all from one sample in a study of memory CD4+ T cells and cytomegalovirus serostatus. Clones were sequenced by immunoSEQ multiplex PCR, and TCRdb holds only the in-frame ones, with some missing. The data hold 40,000 to 55,000 clones, with about four fifths observed a single time. Sequenced: memory CD4+ T cells from blood. The origin of the receptors is an adult in good health and CMV-seropositive. CDR3s include the opening cysteine and the closing phenylalanine or tryptophan. Fields, in order: V gene, J gene, D gene, clone size, CDR3 DNA, CDR3 protein. D genes are given only for firm matches. A row's size may be missing; if present it is once, few, many or a size class.

TRBV9	TRBJ2-1	TRBD2	-	TGTGCCAGCAGCGTAGCTGCCAGCGGGGGGGCAAATGAGCAGTTCTTC	CASSVAASGGANEQFF
TRBV6-1	TRBJ1-5	-	-	TGTGCCAGCAGTGACGGGTCGGCCCAAAGCGGCAATCAGCCCCAGCATTTT	CASSDGSAQSGNQPQHF
TRBV5-4	TRBJ1-5	-	-	TGTGCCAGCAGCTTGGGGCGTCAGGATTCGTTTAGCAATCAGCCCCAGCATTTT	CASSLGRQDSFSNQPQHF
TRBV28	TRBJ1-2	TRBD1	few	TGTGCCAGCAGTACGACAGGGGGTAACTATGGCTACACCTTC	CASSTTGGNYGYTF
TRBV28	TRBJ1-3	-	-	TGTGCCAGCAGTTTGGACAGAAACACCATATATTTT	CASSLDRNTIYF
TRBV4-3	TRBJ1-1	-	-	TGCGCCAGCAGCCAAGTAGGGAGGAACACTGAAGCTTTCTTT	CASSQVGRNTEAFF
TRBV25-1	TRBJ2-2	-	once	TGTGCCAGCAGTGAAAGCGGCGGTACCACCGGGGAGCTGTTTTTT	CASSESGGTTGELFF
TRBV5-1	TRBJ1-4	-	-	TGCGCCAGCAGCTTGGCAGGGACTGTGAATGAAAAACTGTTTTTT	CASSLAGTVNEKLFF
TRBV9	TRBJ1-1	-	few	TGTGCCAGCAGCGTAGTGTCGCAGGGGAAGGCTGAAGCTTTCTTT	CASSVVSQGKAEAFF
TRBV5-4	TRBJ1-6	TRBD1	-	TGTGCCAGCAGCTTAAACAGGGGGCTCGGTTCACCCCTCCACTTT	CASSLNRGLGSPLHF
TRBV7-6	TRBJ2-7	TRBD2	-	TGTGCCAGCAGCTTGGCTAGCGGGGGGTTATACGAGCAGTACTTC	CASSLASGGLYEQYF
TRBV29-1	TRBJ1-2	-	-	TGCAGCGTTCTGCTGACCGAACGGGATGATGGCTACACCTTC	CSVLLTERDDGYTF
TRBV5-1	TRBJ2-2	TRBD2	-	TGCGCCAGCAGCTTGGATCCGGGAGGGCCTACCGGGGAGCTGTTTTTT	CASSLDPGGPTGELFF
TRBV6-1	TRBJ2-7	-	-	TGTGCCAGCAGTGAATACGGCACCTACGAGCAGTACTTC	CASSEYGTYEQYF
TRBV5-1	TRBJ2-5	-	-	TGCGCCAGCAGCTTGTCAGCCCTGGGGGCCGAGACCCAGTACTTC	CASSLSALGAETQYF
TRBV29-1	TRBJ2-5	-	-	TGCAGCGTGGGCCGGGACTCGGAGGAGACCCAGTACTTC	CSVGRDSEETQYF
TRBV2	TRBJ1-5	-	once	TGTGCCAGCAGTGTGAGGGGGGCCGCGTATAGCAATCAGCCCCAGCATTTT	CASSVRGAAYSNQPQHF
TRBV18	TRBJ2-1	TRBD1	-	TGTGCCAGCTCACCACTGACAGGGATCAATGAGCAGTTCTTC	CASSPLTGINEQFF
TRBV19	TRBJ1-6	-	-	TGTGCCAGTAGTATTAAGGGATCACCCCTCCACTTT	CASSIKGSPLHF
TRBV11-2	TRBJ2-5	TRBD2	few	TGTGCCAGCAGCTGGGGGACTAGCGGGAGGGGCCAAGAGACCCAGTACTTC	CASSWGTSGRGQETQYF
TRBV28	TRBJ1-6	-	-	TGTGCCAGCAGTTCCCCTGGTAGAGGCAGGCGACGAGGTTTT	CASSSPGRGRRRGF
TRBV21-1	TRBJ2-7	-	once	TGTGCCAGCAGCAAAGTTCGAGGACAGGGGTTCCACGAGCAGTACTTC	CASSKVRGQGFHEQYF
TRBV5-1	TRBJ1-6	-	few	TGCGCCAGCAGCTTGGCACAGGAAAATTCACCCCTCCACTTT	CASSLAQENSPLHF
TRBV7-9	TRBJ2-3	TRBD2	-	TGTGCCAGCAGCTTAATACGAACGGGAGGACCCACAGATACGCAGTATTTT	CASSLIRTGGPTDTQYF
TRBV6-1	TRBJ1-1	-	-	TGTGCCAGCAGTGAAAGGGGGGTCATGTCTGAAGCTTTCTTT	CASSERGVMSEAFF
TRBV6-1	TRBJ1-4	-	medium-sized	TGTGCCAGCAGTCGGTCACAGAGTAATGAAAAACTGTTTTTT	CASSRSQSNEKLFF
TRBV5-1	TRBJ2-3	TRBD1	-	TGCGCCAGCAGCGCCGACAGGGCCACAGATACGCAGTATTTT	CASSADRATDTQYF
TRBV7-8	TRBJ2-1	-	once	TGTGCCAGCAGCTCTTCTAGTTCTTTCAACAATGAGCAGTTCTTC	CASSSSSSFNNEQFF
TRBV11-3	TRBJ1-6	-	-	TGTGCCAGCAGACAACGACCCCGGGACATTCCCTCGGATTCACCCCTCCACTTT	CASRQRPRDIPSDSPLHF
TRBV5-5	TRBJ1-2	TRBD1	few	TGTGCCAGCAGCCACAGGGGCGGCGGCTACACCTTC	CASSHRGGGYTF
TRBV6-6	TRBJ2-2	-	-	TGTGCCAGCAGTTTTGGGAGGACAACGAACACCGGGGAGCTGTTTTTT	CASSFGRTTNTGELFF
TRBV7-9	TRBJ2-1	TRBD2	-	TGTGCCAGCAGCTTGGCTGCGGGAGGGCCCATTCTCGATGAGCAGTTCTTC	CASSLAAGGPILDEQFF
TRBV6-1	TRBJ1-6	-	-	TGTGCCAGCAGTGCGGGCCCCTATAATTCACCCCTCCACTTT	CASSAGPYNSPLHF